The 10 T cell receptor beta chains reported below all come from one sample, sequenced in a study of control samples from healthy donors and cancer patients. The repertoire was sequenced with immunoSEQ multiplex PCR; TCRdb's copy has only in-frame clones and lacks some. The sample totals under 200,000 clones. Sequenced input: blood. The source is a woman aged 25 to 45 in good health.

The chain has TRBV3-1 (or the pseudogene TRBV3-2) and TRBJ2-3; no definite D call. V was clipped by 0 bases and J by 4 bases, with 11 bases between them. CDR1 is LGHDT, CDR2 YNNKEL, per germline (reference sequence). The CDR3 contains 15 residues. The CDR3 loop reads CASSQERISSDTQYF. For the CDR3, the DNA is TGTGCCAGCAGCCAAGAGCGGATTAGCTCAGATACGCAGTATTTT.

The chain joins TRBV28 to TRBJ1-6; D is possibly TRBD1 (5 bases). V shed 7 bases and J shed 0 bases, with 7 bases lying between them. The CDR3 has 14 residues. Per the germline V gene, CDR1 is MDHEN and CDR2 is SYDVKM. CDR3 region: CASKTGSYNSPLHF. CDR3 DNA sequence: TGTGCCAGCAAAACAGGCTCCTATAATTCACCCCTCCACTTT.

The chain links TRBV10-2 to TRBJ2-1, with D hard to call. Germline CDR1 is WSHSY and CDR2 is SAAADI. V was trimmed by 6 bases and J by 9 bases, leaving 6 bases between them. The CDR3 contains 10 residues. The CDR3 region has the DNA TGCGCCAGCAGGGGTTTTGAGCAGTTCTTC. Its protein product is CASRGFEQFF.

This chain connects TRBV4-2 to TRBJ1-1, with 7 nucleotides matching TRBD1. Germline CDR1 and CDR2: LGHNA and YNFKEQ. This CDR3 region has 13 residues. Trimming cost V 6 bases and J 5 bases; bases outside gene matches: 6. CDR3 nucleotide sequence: TGTGCCAGCAGTCCTGACAGGGTAACTGAAGCTTTCTTT. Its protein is CASSPDRVTEAFF.

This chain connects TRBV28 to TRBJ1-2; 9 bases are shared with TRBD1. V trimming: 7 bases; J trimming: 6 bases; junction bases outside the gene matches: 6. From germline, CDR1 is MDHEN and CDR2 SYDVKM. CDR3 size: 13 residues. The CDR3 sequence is CASNRQGEHGYTF. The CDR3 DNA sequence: TGTGCCAGCAATCGACAGGGGGAACATGGCTACACCTTC.

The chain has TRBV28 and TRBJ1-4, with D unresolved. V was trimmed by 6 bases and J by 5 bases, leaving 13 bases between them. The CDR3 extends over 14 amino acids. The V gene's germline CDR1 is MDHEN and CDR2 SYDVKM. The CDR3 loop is CASSPPGVNEKLFF. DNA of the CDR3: TGTGCCAGCAGCCCCCCGGGAGTGAATGAAAAACTGTTTTTT.

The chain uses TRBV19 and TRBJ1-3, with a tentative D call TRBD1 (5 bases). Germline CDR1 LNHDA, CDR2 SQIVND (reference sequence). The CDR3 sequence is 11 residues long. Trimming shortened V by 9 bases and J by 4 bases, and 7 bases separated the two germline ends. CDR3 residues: CASGTGNTIYF. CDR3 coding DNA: TGTGCCAGCGGGACGGGAAACACCATATATTTT.

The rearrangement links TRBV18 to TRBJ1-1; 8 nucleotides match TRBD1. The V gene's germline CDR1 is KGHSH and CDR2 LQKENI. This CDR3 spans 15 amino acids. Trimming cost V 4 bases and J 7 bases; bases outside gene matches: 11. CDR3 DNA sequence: TGTGCCAGCTCACAAGGACAGGGAATTTTTGGTGAAGCTTTCTTT. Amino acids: CASSQGQGIFGEAFF.

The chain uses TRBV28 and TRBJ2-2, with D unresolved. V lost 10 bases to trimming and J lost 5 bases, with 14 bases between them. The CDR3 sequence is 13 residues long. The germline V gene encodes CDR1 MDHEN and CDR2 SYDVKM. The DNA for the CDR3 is TGTGCCACCCAACGGGCTTCGACCGGGGAGCTGTTTTTT. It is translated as CATQRASTGELFF.

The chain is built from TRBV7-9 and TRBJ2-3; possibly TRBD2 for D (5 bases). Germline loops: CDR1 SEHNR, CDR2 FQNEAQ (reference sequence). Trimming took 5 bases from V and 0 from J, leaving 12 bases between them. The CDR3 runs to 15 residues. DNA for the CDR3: TGTGCCAGCAGCATTAGGACTCTAAGCACAGATACGCAGTATTTT. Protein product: CASSIRTLSTDTQYF. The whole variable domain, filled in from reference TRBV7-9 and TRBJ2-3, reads DTGVSQNPRHKITKRGQNVTFRCDPISEHNRLYWYRQTLGQGPEFLTYFQNEAQLEKSRLLSDRFSAERPKGSFSTLEIQRTEQGDSAMYLCASSIRTLSTDTQYFGPGTRLTVL.